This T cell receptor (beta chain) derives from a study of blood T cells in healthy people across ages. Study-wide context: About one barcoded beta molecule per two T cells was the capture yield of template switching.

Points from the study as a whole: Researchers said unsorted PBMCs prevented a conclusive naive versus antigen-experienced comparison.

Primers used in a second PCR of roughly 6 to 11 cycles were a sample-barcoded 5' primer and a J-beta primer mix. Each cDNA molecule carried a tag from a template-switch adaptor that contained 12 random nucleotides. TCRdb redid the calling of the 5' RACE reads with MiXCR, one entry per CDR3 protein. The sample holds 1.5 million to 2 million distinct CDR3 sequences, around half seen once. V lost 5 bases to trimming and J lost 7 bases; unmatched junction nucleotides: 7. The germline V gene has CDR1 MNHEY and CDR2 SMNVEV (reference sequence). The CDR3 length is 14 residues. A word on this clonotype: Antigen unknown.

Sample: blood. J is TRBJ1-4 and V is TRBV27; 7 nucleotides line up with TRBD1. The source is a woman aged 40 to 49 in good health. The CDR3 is CASSLETGTEKLFF. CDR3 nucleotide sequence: TGTGCCAGCAGTCTAGAGACAGGGACTGAAAAACTGTTTTTT.